The present TCR beta chain was sequenced within a study of blood T cell repertoires in COVID-19. Generated by immunoSEQ multiplex PCR, the TCRdb table keeps only in-frame clones and is missing some. The sample yields about 200,000 clones, about 90% seen once. V was clipped by 5 bases and J by 4 bases, with 15 bases between them. The CDR3 length is 15 residues. Germline CDR1 reads SGHTA; CDR2 reads FQGNSA. The clonotype was recovered from a woman in her sixties or seventies with acute or convalescent COVID-19. Source material: peripheral blood. The chain is built from TRBV7-2 and TRBJ1-3; D is perhaps TRBD1 (6 bases). CDR3 DNA: TGTGCCAGCAGCGTACAAACAGGGAACGGAAACACCATATATTTT. It codes for CASSVQTGNGNTIYF.